Each of the 26 T cell receptor beta chains below was sequenced from the same sample in a study of cytomegalovirus exposure and HLA in healthy donors. The PCR had 60 Vbeta and 13 Jbeta primers. Data came from immunoSEQ multiplex PCR; TCRdb stores just in-frame clones and leaves some out. The sample shows roughly 190,000 clones, roughly 82% of them seen only once. Sequencing used PBMCs. The receptor set was obtained from a woman aged 45-65 years in good health and CMV-seropositive.

This chain joins TRBV12-1 and TRBJ2-3; no DNA check was done on the table's D call, TRBD2. TRBV12-1 is reported as a pseudogene. This CDR3 spans 21 amino acids. As DNA, the CDR3 is TGTGCCAGCAGCTTTGGAGCTAGCGGGGGGAACCCCCGGGGGGGCACAGATACGCAGTATTTT. Translating it yields CASSFGASGGNPRGGTDTQYF.

The chain combines TRBV7-9 with TRBJ2-7; 7 bases map to TRBD1. The germline V gene has CDR1 SEHNR and CDR2 FQNEAQ (reference sequence). This CDR3 has 14 amino acids. V was clipped by 5 bases and J by 1 base; unmatched bases: 5. This CDR3 reads CASSLMDRSYEQYF. CDR3 DNA: TGTGCCAGCAGCCTTATGGACAGGTCCTACGAGCAGTACTTC.

This sequence joins TRBV18 and TRBJ1-1; D not resolved. The CDR3 runs to 13 residues. Germline values: CDR1 KGHSH, CDR2 LQKENI. Trimming shortened V by 9 bases and J by 0 bases, and 11 bases separated the two germline ends. The CDR3 DNA follows: TGTGCCAGTGCGCTGTCTTTGAACACTGAAGCTTTCTTT. This gives the protein CASALSLNTEAFF.

The chain links TRBV7-9 to TRBJ2-1; 9 bases align to TRBD1. The CDR3 is 13 residues long. Germline assignment: CDR1 SEHNR and CDR2 FQNEAQ (reference sequence). Germline trimming cut 7 bases from V and 6 bases from J; bases unmatched to any gene: 4. CDR3 loop: CASTGTGINEQFF. The DNA of the CDR3 is TGTGCCAGCACCGGGACAGGGATCAATGAGCAGTTCTTC. The variable domain in full, with the rest retrieved from reference TRBV7-9 and TRBJ2-1, is DTGVSQNPRHKITKRGQNVTFRCDPISEHNRLYWYRQTLGQGPEFLTYFQNEAQLEKSRLLSDRFSAERPKGSFSTLEIQRTEQGDSAMYLCASTGTGINEQFFGPGTRLTVL.

V is TRBV11-3 and J is TRBJ2-1, with D unclear. V lost 2 bases, J lost 8 bases, and 13 bases lay in between. Per germline, CDR1 SGHNT and CDR2 YENEEA. This CDR3 is 14 amino acids long. The CDR3 sequence: CASSLSVSQDEQFF. CDR3 sequence (DNA): TGTGCCAGCAGCTTATCGGTTAGCCAAGATGAGCAGTTCTTC.

This clone was recorded once. The genes are TRBV5-1 and TRBJ2-3, with D tentatively TRBD2 (6 bases). V shed 5 bases and J shed 2 bases, with 15 bases lying between them. Germline V gives CDR1 SGHRS, CDR2 YFSETQ. This CDR3 is 15 amino acids long. CDR3 nucleotide sequence: TGCGCCAGCAGGCTAGCGACACTAGCCACAGATACGCAGTATTTT. Its protein product is CASRLATLATDTQYF. Drawing the rest from reference TRBV5-1 and TRBJ2-3, the complete variable domain is KAGVTQTPRYLIKTRGQQVTLSCSPISGHRSVSWYQQTPGQGLQFLFEYFSETQRNKGNFPGRFSGRQFSNSRSEMNVSTLELGDSALYLCASRLATLATDTQYFGPGTRLTVL.

This clone has more than one count but fewer than ten. This chain links TRBV6-1 with TRBJ1-5, with D perhaps matching TRBD1 (5 bases). This CDR3 contains 13 residues. The V end lost 11 bases, the J end lost 2 bases, and 13 bases lay between the germline ends. Per germline, CDR1 MNHNS and CDR2 SASEGT. CDR3 protein: CAGAWGGNQPQHF. The CDR3 DNA sequence: TGTGCCGGCGCGTGGGGGGGCAATCAGCCCCAGCATTTT.

The chain has TRBV28 and TRBJ1-1; possibly TRBD1 for D (5 bases). V lost 6 bases, J lost 11 bases, and 16 bases lay in between. Germline CDR1 and CDR2: MDHEN and SYDVKM. The CDR3 consists of 12 residues. The CDR3 DNA is TGTGCCAGCAGGCCGGGGGGGGTGGAGGCTTTCTTT. Translating it yields CASRPGGVEAFF.

With regard to this clone: The junction does not match germline at one end; this may be a read error. The rearrangement joins TRBV20-1 to TRBJ1-4, with unresolved D. CDR1 is DFQATT, CDR2 SNEGSKA, per germline (reference sequence). This CDR3 is built from 9 residues. In DNA form, the CDR3 reads TGCAGTGCTAGTATGGCAGGCCCTTTT. As protein: CSASMAGPF.

The J gene is TRBJ1-2, the V gene TRBV6-5, with 9 bases lining up with TRBD1. V dropped 4 bases and J dropped 8; count of bases not matched to a gene: 5. The CDR3 is 13 residues long. From germline, CDR1 is MNHEY and CDR2 SVGAGI. CDR3 in DNA: TGTGCCAGCAGTTCCTGGACAGGGGAAGGCTACACCTTC. Residues: CASSSWTGEGYTF.

V gene TRBV7-9 combines with J gene TRBJ2-7; a possible D gene is TRBD1 (7 bases). Trimming took off 5 bases at V and 3 bases at J, with 17 bases between the two ends. CDR1 SEHNR and CDR2 FQNEAQ come from the germline V gene (reference sequence). The CDR3 has 15 residues. The CDR3 protein is CASSAGRDRLYEQYF. The DNA of the CDR3 is TGTGCCAGCAGCGCAGGGCGGGACAGACTCTACGAGCAGTACTTC.

The chain carries TRBV2 and TRBJ2-5; possible D gene TRBD2, 7 bases. V dropped 6 bases and J dropped 10 bases, with 21 bases sitting between them. The CDR3 is 14 residues long. CDR1 is SNHLY, CDR2 FYNNEI, per germline. In DNA form, the CDR3 reads TGTGCCAGCAGACGGGACACGGGGAGGGGGGACCAGTACTTC. Translating it yields CASRRDTGRGDQYF.

V gene TRBV6-5 combines with J gene TRBJ2-3; 12 bases align to TRBD1. Looked up from germline, CDR1 is MNHEY and CDR2 is SVGAGI. The CDR3 totals 15 residues. V dropped 7 bases and J dropped 6; count of bases not matched to a gene: 8. The CDR3 DNA sequence: TGTGCCAGCACCGGGGACAGGGGGCTCTGGGATACGCAGTATTTT. Protein: CASTGDRGLWDTQYF.

In this sample, this clone turned up once. The chain has TRBV19 and TRBJ1-6, with TRBD1 identical over 7 bases. CDR1 is LNHDA and CDR2 is SQIVND in the germline V gene (reference sequence). The CDR3 runs 15 residues. After removal of 3 bases from V and 7 bases from J, the junction contained 6 bases not matched to a gene. CDR3 loop: CASSIGRGTNSPLHF. The CDR3 DNA reads as TGTGCCAGTAGTATTGGCAGGGGGACCAATTCACCCCTCCACTTT.

This clone has only one observation. The gene calls are TRBV15 and TRBJ1-6; TRBD1 aligns across 8 bases. CDR3 length: 13 amino acids. Germline values: CDR1 LNHNV, CDR2 YYDKDF (reference sequence). V trimming: 6 bases; J trimming: 7 bases; junction bases outside the gene matches: 2. CDR3 sequence: CATSDRGNSPLHF. In nucleotides, the CDR3 is TGTGCCACCAGTGACAGGGGCAATTCACCCCTCCACTTT.

This sequence joins TRBV6-4 and TRBJ2-3; 10 positions match TRBD2. After removal of 5 bases from V and 5 bases from J, the junction contained 7 bases not matched to a gene. Germline V gives CDR1 MRHNA, CDR2 SNTAGT. This CDR3 contains 15 residues. CDR3 DNA: TGTGCCAGCAGTACCGGGACTAGCGATAAAGATACGCAGTATTTT. This sequence encodes CASSTGTSDKDTQYF.

The chain couples TRBV27 to TRBJ1-1; D not resolved. Germline CDR1 is MNHEY and CDR2 is SMNVEV (reference sequence). The CDR3 is 12 residues long. The V end lost 10 bases, the J end lost 1 base, and 10 bases lay between the germline ends. The CDR3 here is CATQRGNTEAFF. The CDR3 DNA reads as TGTGCCACTCAACGGGGGAACACTGAAGCTTTCTTT.

The V call is TRBV5-6, the J call TRBJ1-1, with 9 bases aligning to TRBD1. The CDR3 consists of 14 residues. The ends lost 1 base at V and 6 bases at J; junction bases unmatched: 4. Germline CDR1 reads SGHDT; CDR2 reads YYEEEE. The CDR3 DNA sequence: TGTGCCAGCAGCTTGCGGGACAGGGTCCCTGAAGCTTTCTTT. Its protein is CASSLRDRVPEAFF.

V usage is TRBV19 and J usage is TRBJ1-1; D uncertain. This CDR3 region has 13 residues. Trimming cost V 3 bases and J 4 bases, with 9 bases left between them. CDR1 LNHDA and CDR2 SQIVND come from the germline V gene (reference sequence). The CDR3 nucleotides read TGTGCCAGTAGTATCAAGGGAGCCACTGAAGCTTTCTTT. Translation: CASSIKGATEAFF. The entire variable domain, with the rest obtained from reference TRBV19 and TRBJ1-1, is as follows: DGGITQSPKYLFRKEGQNVTLSCEQNLNHDAMYWYRQDPGQGLRLIYYSQIVNDFQKGDIAEGYSVSREKKESFPLTVTSAQKNPTAFYLCASSIKGATEAFFGQGTRLTVV.

This chain links TRBV5-1 with TRBJ2-3; 7 bases fit TRBD2. V lost 2 bases, J lost 6 bases, and 6 bases stayed unmatched. CDR3 size: 14 residues. CDR1 is SGHRS, CDR2 YFSETQ, per germline. DNA of the CDR3: TGCGCCAGCAGCTTTCAGGGAGGGCCGGATACGCAGTATTTT. This gives the protein CASSFQGGPDTQYF.

The rearrangement joins TRBV7-9 to TRBJ2-7; 10 nucleotides match TRBD1. V trimming: 5 bases; J trimming: 3 bases; junction bases outside the gene matches: 10. Looked up from germline, CDR1 is SEHNR and CDR2 is FQNEAQ (reference sequence). This CDR3 is 16 amino acids long. CDR3 protein: CASSPPGGQGYYEQYF. Here the CDR3 DNA reads TGTGCCAGCAGCCCCCCCGGGGGACAGGGGTACTACGAGCAGTACTTC.

The rearrangement joins TRBV5-1 to TRBJ1-2, with D tentatively TRBD1 (6 bases). V lost 4 bases, J lost 4 bases, and 26 bases lay in between. Germline V gene sequence: CDR1 SGHRS, CDR2 YFSETQ. This CDR3 is 18 amino acids long. This chain's CDR3 is CASSPWGRLGDASYGYTF. CDR3 DNA sequence: TGCGCCAGCAGCCCATGGGGGCGGCTGGGAGACGCTAGCTATGGCTACACCTTC.

This chain links TRBV7-3 with TRBJ2-1; 9 bases match TRBD2. Trimming at V came to 2 bases and at J to 9 bases, leaving 5 bases not matched to a gene. This CDR3 region has 14 residues. CDR1 is SGHTA and CDR2 is FQGTGA in the germline V gene. DNA for the CDR3: TGTGCCAGCAGCTTAGCGGGGGGGCGGGGTGAGCAGTTCTTC. Translated, it gives CASSLAGGRGEQFF.

The chain uses TRBV5-4 and TRBJ2-7, with a tentative D call TRBD2 (6 bases). Germline-derived CDR1 and CDR2 are SGHNT and YYREEE (reference sequence). V dropped 0 bases and J dropped 5 bases, with 21 bases sitting between them. This CDR3 spans 17 amino acids. CDR3 coding DNA: TGTGCCAGCAGCTTGGCCCATAGGAGGGCAAATGGGGACGAGCAGTACTTC. It is translated as CASSLAHRRANGDEQYF.

This clone was counted once. V and J are TRBV13 and TRBJ2-1; TRBD2 agrees at 11 bases. The trim removed 3 bases at V and 4 bases at J, leaving 8 bases unmatched. The CDR3 loop spans 17 amino acids. The V gene's germline CDR1 is PRHDT and CDR2 FYEKMQ (reference sequence). The CDR3 protein is CASSFQTSGVQYNEQFF. In nucleotides, the CDR3 is TGTGCCAGCAGCTTTCAGACTAGCGGGGTCCAATACAATGAGCAGTTCTTC.

This clone was detected only a few times. The chain uses TRBV7-6 and TRBJ2-7; D possibly corresponds to TRBD2 (6 bases). From germline, CDR1 is SGHVS and CDR2 FNYEAQ. The CDR3 loop spans 12 amino acids. V lost 4 bases and J 3 bases, leaving 7 bases between the germline ends. DNA of the CDR3: TGTGCCAGCAGCTCGGGAGACTACGAGCAGTACTTC. Its protein is CASSSGDYEQYF.